This TCR beta chain was captured by sequencing in a study of T-cell reconstitution after alpha-beta-depleted transplantation in children. Overall study findings and caveats: Surviving recipient T cells and intrathymic progenitors accounted for some patients' high TCRbeta diversity at day 60. Expanded clones from the graft, numbering several hundred, reportedly supplied alpha-beta T cells about two months after transplant. Newly produced T cells mostly accounted for T-cell counts and diversity one year post-transplant.

Preparation of the TCRbeta library was carried out with unique molecular identifiers. TCRdb reprocessed the PCR reads via MiXCR and lists one record per CDR3 protein. The table shows tens of thousands of distinct CDR3 sequences, with roughly 6.7% occurring only once. This clonotype was detected ten times or more. What it recognizes is unknown. The CDR3 length is 17 residues. Unmatched junction bases numbered 4, after V lost 0 bases and J lost 6 bases. From germline, CDR1 is SGHTA and CDR2 FQGNSA. The sample here was peripheral blood, taken 60 days after TCRalphabeta/CD19-depleted stem cell transplant. The sequence came from a child younger than two who had a stem cell transplant for acute myeloid leukemia, so the T cells may come from the graft donor. The chain joins TRBV7-2 to TRBJ2-1, with TRBD2 matching 14 bases. CDR3 in amino acids: CASSLAWTSGRRNEQFF. The CDR3 coding sequence is TGTGCCAGCAGCTTAGCATGGACTAGCGGGAGGCGCAATGAGCAGTTCTTC.